The following is a T cell receptor beta chain sequence with its context. The method was immunoSEQ multiplex PCR; TCRdb's version includes in-frame clones alone and lacks a portion of them. The sample lists hundreds of thousands of clones; 87% were seen once. This entry comes from a study of blood T cell repertoires in COVID-19. At the level of the study: Specimens from acute and convalescent COVID-19 originated in the United States, Italy and Spain.

Sequenced material: peripheral blood. This TCR derives from a woman aged 40 to 49 who had recovered from COVID-19.

The CDR3 DNA reads TGTGCCATCACTCGAGCGGGGAGCACAGATACGCAGTATTTT. Its translation is CAITRAGSTDTQYF. This chain links TRBV10-3 with TRBJ2-3; 7 bases agree with TRBD2. This CDR3 has 14 amino acids. Per the germline V gene, CDR1 is ENHRY and CDR2 is SYGVKD. The trim removed 7 bases at V and 0 bases at J, leaving 4 bases unmatched.